These 31 T cell receptor beta chains originate from one sample sequenced in a study of T cell repertoires in cytomegalovirus infection (dated by TCRdb to 2018 to 2020). The reads were generated on an Illumina HiSeq 1500. The raw public data were reprocessed by TCRdb itself: fastp quality trimming at Q25, MiXCR clonotype calling, in-frame beta chains only. Each entry is one CDR3 protein sequence, shown with its most common DNA and genes. The sample table lists about 260,000 distinct CDR3 sequences, roughly an eighth of them with a count of one. The ten largest clones represent about 10% of the sample. Sequencing used PBMCs. The receptors here all came from a human donor in good health (CMV status not recorded). Some clones in this sample may be carry-over from other donors' samples.

This clonotype was seen more than once but under ten times. The V call is TRBV29-1, the J call TRBJ2-2; 11 bases fit TRBD2. This CDR3 region has 17 residues. Germline CDR1 is SQVTM and CDR2 is ANQGSEA. Losses at the gene ends were 4 bases for V and 4 bases for J; bases not matched to a gene: 11. The CDR3: CSVVGSGGAKGTGELFF. The CDR3 nucleotides are TGCAGCGTTGTCGGTAGCGGGGGGGCCAAGGGCACCGGGGAGCTGTTTTTT.

This clonotype was seen a few times. V and J are TRBV3-1 and TRBJ2-1, with D uncertain. V was clipped by 1 base and J by 3 bases, with 13 bases between them. CDR3 length equals 16 residues. Germline CDR1 reads LGHDT; CDR2 reads YNNKEL (reference sequence). The CDR3 DNA is TGTGCCAGCAGCCAAGTCCCAGGAAGGGACTACAATGAGCAGTTCTTC. Translated: CASSQVPGRDYNEQFF.

A word on this clonotype: This may arise from a read error, as a much more abundant clone is one base away. The chain combines TRBV27 with TRBJ2-3; TRBD2 is a possible D gene (6 bases). The CDR3 has 15 residues. Germline V CDR1 and CDR2: MNHEY, SMNVEV (reference sequence). CDR3 residues: CASSFRRGVTDAQYF. The CDR3 DNA is TGTGCCAGCAGTTTTCGGCGCGGGGTCACAGATGCGCAGTATTTT.

This clonotype was seen only a few times. The gene calls are TRBV10-3 and TRBJ1-1; D may be TRBD1 (5 bases). Trimming stripped 8 bases from V and 1 base from J, with 8 bases between. CDR1 is ENHRY, CDR2 SYGVKD, per germline. This CDR3 has 12 amino acids. The CDR3 loop reads CAIQGENTEAFF. Written as DNA, the CDR3 is TGTGCCATCCAGGGAGAGAACACTGAAGCTTTCTTT.

The gene calls are TRBV20-1 and TRBJ2-3; a possible D gene is TRBD2 (7 bases). V gave up 2 bases and J gave up 7 bases, with 13 bases separating them. This CDR3 comprises 13 residues. The germline V gene encodes CDR1 DFQATT and CDR2 SNEGSKA (reference sequence). CDR3 sequence (DNA): TGCAGTGCTAGATTGGCGGGGGCTAATACGCAGTATTTT. Amino acid sequence: CSARLAGANTQYF.

This clonotype rates as large. J is TRBJ2-7 and V is TRBV7-2; 8 bases line up with TRBD2. V lost 2 bases, J lost 3 bases, and 15 bases stayed unmatched. CDR1 is SGHTA, CDR2 FQGNSA, per germline. There are 18 residues in the CDR3. The CDR3 region is CASSLRLVGRAGGYEQYF. The CDR3 DNA is TGTGCCAGCAGCTTAAGGCTCGTGGGACGGGCGGGAGGCTACGAGCAGTACTTC.

In this sample, this clonotype turned up many times. This chain links TRBV7-9 with TRBJ2-1, with D uncertain. The germline V gene has CDR1 SEHNR and CDR2 FQNEAQ (reference sequence). Trimming removed 7 bases at V and 2 bases at J, with 18 bases between. This CDR3 comprises 16 residues. The chain's CDR3 is CASTTTWFSPYNEQFF. CDR3 DNA sequence: TGTGCCAGCACCACGACCTGGTTTTCCCCCTACAATGAGCAGTTCTTC. Supplemented by reference TRBV7-9 and TRBJ2-1, the full variable domain reads DTGVSQNPRHKITKRGQNVTFRCDPISEHNRLYWYRQTLGQGPEFLTYFQNEAQLEKSRLLSDRFSAERPKGSFSTLEIQRTEQGDSAMYLCASTTTWFSPYNEQFFGPGTRLTVL.

This clonotype was seen more than once but under ten times. This sequence joins TRBV12-3 or TRBV12-4 and TRBJ2-1; 9 bases agree with TRBD1. This CDR3 is built from 15 residues. The V and J ends lost 5 bases and 8 bases, in that order; junction bases with no gene match: 10. DNA for the CDR3: TGTGCCAGCAGTCCTCCGGGACAGGGATTCGATGAGCAGTTCTTC. Amino acid sequence: CASSPPGQGFDEQFF.

This rearrangement joins TRBV2 to TRBJ1-1, with a weak D call TRBD1 (6 bases). The CDR3 contains 15 residues. Germline V gene data show CDR1 as SNHLY and CDR2 as FYNNEI. Between the trimmed V and J ends, which lost 1 base and 2 bases, there was a span of 11 bases. The CDR3 here is CASSEVGTFNTEAFF. The DNA of the CDR3 is TGTGCCAGCAGTGAAGTCGGGACATTTAACACTGAAGCTTTCTTT.

V and J are TRBV7-2 and TRBJ2-6; D remains unclear. Deletions cut 0 bases from V and 4 bases from J, with 4 bases between. The germline V gene encodes CDR1 SGHTA and CDR2 FQGNSA. The length of the CDR3 is 14 residues. CDR3 residues: CASSLAEGANVLTF. The CDR3 DNA sequence: TGTGCCAGCAGCTTAGCGGAGGGGGCCAACGTCCTGACTTTC.

This chain connects TRBV5-1 to TRBJ2-7; 8 bases line up with TRBD2. V lost 3 bases to trimming and J lost 2 bases; unmatched junction nucleotides: 4. CDR3 length: 14 amino acids. Germline CDR1 and CDR2: SGHRS and YFSETQ. CDR3 nucleotides: TGCGCCAGCAGCTCGGGGGGGGGGCCCTACGAGCAGTACTTC. It codes for CASSSGGGPYEQYF. Combining the CDR3 with reference TRBV5-1 and TRBJ2-7 gives the whole variable domain KAGVTQTPRYLIKTRGQQVTLSCSPISGHRSVSWYQQTPGQGLQFLFEYFSETQRNKGNFPGRFSGRQFSNSRSEMNVSTLELGDSALYLCASSSGGGPYEQYFGPGTRLTVT.

This chain uses TRBV28 with TRBJ2-5; perhaps TRBD2 as D (6 bases). The germline V and J ends were trimmed by 2 bases and 5 bases, with 24 bases remaining between them. Germline assignment: CDR1 MDHEN and CDR2 SYDVKM. This CDR3 is 18 amino acids long. As DNA, the CDR3 is TGTGCCAGCAGTTTACCCCGGAGGGGCGGGACTTCGGGGGAGACCCAGTACTTC. Its protein is CASSLPRRGGTSGETQYF.

This clonotype appeared a few times. The genes are TRBV5-5 and TRBJ1-1; 8 positions match TRBD1. Trimming removed 6 bases from V and 5 bases from J; junction bases left unmatched: 9. Germline assignment: CDR1 SGHKS and CDR2 YYEKEE (reference sequence). The CDR3 has 14 amino acids. The chain's CDR3 is CASTDLRGRTEAFF. CDR3 nucleotides: TGTGCCAGCACCGATCTCAGGGGGCGGACTGAAGCTTTCTTT.

Points on this clonotype: This clone may be a read error of a much larger clone one base away. In this CDR3 the conserved last residue, phenylalanine or tryptophan, is missing, so a read error is likely. The genes are TRBV7-9 and TRBJ1-4, with D possibly matching TRBD1 (5 bases). CDR1 and CDR2 from the germline V gene are SEHNR and FQNEAQ (reference sequence). The CDR3 spans 15 residues. Trimming pared 1 base from V and 8 bases from J, leaving 14 bases between. CDR3 nucleotides: TGTGCCAGCAGCTTAGATGCAGGGAGCCGCGAAAAACTGTTTCTT. Its protein is CASSLDAGSREKLFL.

This chain joins TRBV2 and TRBJ1-5, with D maybe TRBD1 (6 bases). Trimming removed 5 bases at V and 4 bases at J, with 12 bases between. The CDR3 length is 14 residues. The germline gives CDR1 SNHLY, CDR2 FYNNEI. Here the CDR3 DNA reads TGTGCCAGCAGTCCGGGACAAGTGAATCAGCCCCAGCATTTT. Amino acid sequence: CASSPGQVNQPQHF.

J is TRBJ1-5 and V is TRBV20-1, with D tentatively TRBD1 (6 bases). V lost 1 base and J 5 bases, leaving 12 bases between the germline ends. Germline CDR1 DFQATT, CDR2 SNEGSKA (reference sequence). This CDR3 region has 14 residues. Here the CDR3 reads CSARVVGGHQPQHF. For the CDR3, the DNA is TGCAGTGCTAGAGTTGTGGGGGGGCATCAGCCCCAGCATTTT.

This clonotype has at least ten counts. The CDR3 DNA reads TGTGCCAGCAGCTTAGTTCTCCCGGACAGGTACTACAATGAGCAGTTCTTC. It specifies CASSLVLPDRYYNEQFF. The genes are TRBV7-9 and TRBJ2-1; 7 positions match TRBD1. Looked up from germline, CDR1 is SEHNR and CDR2 is FQNEAQ (reference sequence). V lost 1 base and J lost 3; bases outside the gene matches: 9. The CDR3 totals 17 residues.

This clonotype has ten or more counts. The CDR3 DNA sequence: TGTGCCAGCAGCTCCGGACAGGGGGAGATTAATGAAAAACTGTTTTTT. This encodes CASSSGQGEINEKLFF. The chain joins TRBV7-9 to TRBJ1-4; 10 bases fit TRBD1. This CDR3 comprises 16 residues. Germline values: CDR1 SEHNR, CDR2 FQNEAQ (reference sequence). Losses at the gene ends were 4 bases for V and 4 bases for J; bases not matched to a gene: 6.

This clonotype was seen more than once but under ten times. The chain combines TRBV6-2 or TRBV6-3 with TRBJ2-7, with a tentative D call TRBD1 (6 bases). From germline, CDR1 is MNHEY and CDR2 SVGEGT. Trimming took 3 bases from V and 6 from J, leaving 18 bases between them. CDR3 length: 15 amino acids. CDR3 region: CASSYVDRSSGEQYF. CDR3 coding DNA: TGTGCCAGCAGTTATGTCGACAGGAGCTCGGGCGAGCAGTACTTC.

This clonotype came up many times. The rearrangement uses TRBV7-3 and TRBJ2-3, with D uncertain. Deletions cut 1 base from V and 2 bases from J, with 13 bases between. Germline assignment: CDR1 SGHTA and CDR2 FQGTGA. The CDR3 covers 16 residues. CDR3 coding DNA: TGTGCCAGCAGCTTAAGTGCCGGTCGTCCCACAGATACGCAGTATTTT. Its translation: CASSLSAGRPTDTQYF.

This chain links TRBV7-2 with TRBJ2-6; TRBD1 matches at 9 bases. Germline lookup yields CDR1 SGHTA and CDR2 FQGNSA. J was trimmed by 0 bases and V by 5 bases; bases with no gene match: 5. The CDR3 extends over 17 amino acids. DNA for the CDR3: TGTGCCAGCAGCCTCGGGACAGGGAGCTCTGGGGCCAACGTCCTGACTTTC. Its translation is CASSLGTGSSGANVLTF.

This CDR3 is CASSQERGGHYEQYF. The DNA of the CDR3 is TGCGCCAGCAGCCAAGAACGGGGAGGCCACTACGAGCAGTACTTC. The chain has TRBV4-3 and TRBJ2-7; maybe TRBD2 (6 bases). Germline assignment: CDR1 LGHNA and CDR2 YSLEER. V was trimmed by 0 bases and J by 3 bases, leaving 12 bases between them. The CDR3 length is 15 residues.

The chain is built from TRBV20-1 and TRBJ2-5, with D unclear. Germline V lookup: CDR1 DFQATT, CDR2 SNEGSKA (reference sequence). CDR3 length equals 13 residues. Trimming took 3 bases from V and 8 from J, leaving 16 bases between them. This CDR3 reads CSASSPEGKTQYF. In nucleotides, the CDR3 is TGCAGTGCTAGTAGTCCGGAAGGAAAAACCCAGTACTTC.

This clonotype has more than one count but fewer than ten. V and J are TRBV15 and TRBJ2-6; possibly TRBD1 for D (6 bases). CDR1 and CDR2 from the germline V gene are LNHNV and YYDKDF (reference sequence). The CDR3 contains 16 residues. V dropped 4 bases and J dropped 2 bases, with 12 bases sitting between them. The CDR3 nucleotides are TGTGCCACCAGCAACGGACAGCGTGCTGGGGCCAACGTCCTGACTTTC. Its protein product is CATSNGQRAGANVLTF. The complete variable domain, with remaining parts taken from reference TRBV15 and TRBJ2-6, reads DAMVIQNPRYQVTQFGKPVTLSCSQTLNHNVMYWYQQKSSQAPKLLFHYYDKDFNNEADTPDNFQSRRPNTSFCFLDIRSPGLGDTAMYLCATSNGQRAGANVLTFGAGSRLTVL.

This clonotype was detected only a few times. The V and J genes are TRBV15 and TRBJ2-1, with a possible D match to TRBD1 (6 bases). V was pared by 0 bases and J by 1 base, with 13 bases between. The CDR3 is 17 residues long. CDR1 is LNHNV and CDR2 is YYDKDF in the germline V gene (reference sequence). DNA for the CDR3: TGTGCCACCAGCAGAGATAAGCAACAGGGTTCCTACAATGAGCAGTTCTTC. This encodes CATSRDKQQGSYNEQFF.

The J gene is TRBJ2-7, the V gene TRBV7-2; D gene ambiguous. V was cut by 4 bases and J by 5 bases, with 12 bases left in between. The CDR3 runs 13 residues. CDR1 and CDR2 (germline): SGHTA, FQGNSA. This chain's CDR3 is CASSWAIEDEQYF. For the CDR3, the DNA is TGTGCCAGCAGCTGGGCTATAGAGGACGAGCAGTACTTC.

Only one count was recorded for this clonotype. A much larger clone sits a single nucleotide away, making a read error possible. V is TRBV28 and J is TRBJ2-7; TRBD2 matches 8 bases. CDR1 and CDR2 (germline): MDHEN, SYDVKM. The CDR3 is 15 amino acids. As DNA, the CDR3 is TGTGCCAGCAGTTTATCGGGGGGGACATCTAACGAGAAGTACTTC. Translated: CASSLSGGTSNEKYF.

CDR3 in amino acids: CASKVFGENTEAFF. CDR3 nucleotides: TGTGCCAGCAAAGTATTTGGGGAAAACACTGAAGCTTTCTTT. This chain uses TRBV2 with TRBJ1-1; D not resolved. V was cut by 7 bases and J by 2 bases, with 14 bases left in between. Per the germline V gene, CDR1 is SNHLY and CDR2 is FYNNEI. This CDR3 has 14 amino acids.

This clonotype was detected ten times or more. This rearrangement joins TRBV6-5 to TRBJ2-7; D not resolved. The germline V gene has CDR1 MNHEY and CDR2 SVGAGI. This CDR3 spans 15 amino acids. Trimming took 6 bases from V and 1 from J, leaving 16 bases between them. DNA for the CDR3: TGTGCCAGCAGCCGACCTTCGGTGGGGTCCTACGAGCAGTACTTC. Translating gives CASSRPSVGSYEQYF.

The chain couples TRBV11-2 to TRBJ2-7; 7 nucleotides agree with TRBD1. V was pared by 3 bases and J by 2 bases, with 7 bases of the junction left unmatched. Germline lookup yields CDR1 SGHAT and CDR2 FQNNGV. The CDR3 has 15 residues. The CDR3 loop is CASSFRDRPTYEQYF. CDR3 sequence (DNA): TGTGCCAGCAGCTTTCGGGACAGACCTACCTACGAGCAGTACTTC.

The chain joins TRBV18 to TRBJ2-7; D call uncertain. V was shortened by 3 bases and J by 5 bases, with 14 bases between the two germline ends. This CDR3 has 14 amino acids. CDR1 and CDR2 from the germline V gene are KGHSH and LQKENI. The CDR3 DNA is TGTGCCAGCTCACCCGTCGGCGCGCGAGACGAGCAGTACTTC. This codes for CASSPVGARDEQYF.